This TCR beta chain was observed in a study of blood T cell repertoires in COVID-19 (TCRdb year 2020). Study-level background: Collaborator samples came from the United States, Italy and Spain and covered acute and convalescent phases of COVID-19. The material from the prospective study consisted of cDNA or gDNA derived from T cells, B-cell-depleted T cells, or PBMCs. Subjects who had been exposed to COVID-19, were actively infected with it, or had recovered from it provided the deeply sampled blood TCRbeta repertoires that made up the dataset. The repertoires were made available in a free public database intended to serve as a resource for research on the immune response to SARS-CoV-2. Samples were obtained from the ongoing ImmuneRACE study (first 160 participants) and from some 1,300 subjects provided by 6 global collaborators. Sample metadata almost always included a de-identified subject ID, COVID-19 status, age in years and sex. Where available, HLA class I and class II types were taken from metadata supplied by the sample provider and were not determined by assay-based typing.

The immunoSEQ Assay, a bias-controlled multiplex PCR, was used to amplify TCRbeta CDR3 regions from genomic DNA. On the study's bioinformatics: Within the assay, amplification of reference gene primers was used to estimate how many nucleated cells each sample contained. Sequence reads were collapsed and filtered to measure the absolute abundance of every unique TCRbeta CDR3 rearrangement. For each sample, productive Simpson clonality was calculated as the square root of Simpson's diversity index across productive rearrangements. What TCRdb holds here is the immuneACCESS table cut down to in-frame rearrangements. Part of the clones is not present; checked against another copy, under half of the missing clones reflect an unresolved V gene, and the others are unexplained. The V and J calls and clone size come from that table; D and trimming were worked out from the DNA. Across this sample there are around 25,000 clones, with roughly 90% seen only once. The top ten constitute under 2% of the sample.

The collaborating institutions used their own protocols to collect whole blood in K2EDTA tubes. For TCRbeta analysis, collaborator samples were shipped as frozen whole blood, as isolated PBMCs, or as DNA extracted from either sample type. CDR1 LNHDA and CDR2 SQIVND were looked up in the germline V gene (reference sequence). The CDR3 runs 13 residues from the cysteine to the phenylalanine. Here the CDR3 DNA is all that survives: 39 bases in frame from base 1. V drops 5 bases and J drops 2 bases, leaving 8 bases in between. Details on this clone: The antigen it binds to is not known. Base qualities are not at hand, and no much larger clone is one base apart.

Broader findings and caveats from the paper: The quantity of clinical and demographic metadata differed by source and by participant and was supplied without curation.

What was sequenced was peripheral blood. The V and J segments used are TRBV19 and TRBJ2-3, with an unclear D gene assignment. The receptor was isolated from a woman aged 55-69 years with active COVID-19. The nucleotide sequence reads as follows: TGTGCCAGTAGTGCAGGAATCACAGATACGCAGTATTTT. Its translation is CASSAGITDTQYF.